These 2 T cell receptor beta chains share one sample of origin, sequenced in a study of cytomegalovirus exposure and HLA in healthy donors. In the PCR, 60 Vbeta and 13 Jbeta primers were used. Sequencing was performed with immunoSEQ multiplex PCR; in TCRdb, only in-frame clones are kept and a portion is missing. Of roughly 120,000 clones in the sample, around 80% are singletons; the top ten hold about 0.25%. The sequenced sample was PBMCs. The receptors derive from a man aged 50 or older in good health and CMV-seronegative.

The CDR3 DNA sequence: TGTGCCAGCAGGGGTAAGACAGGCTACGAGCAGTACTTC. Translated: CASRGKTGYEQYF. The chain is built from TRBV2 and TRBJ2-7; D perhaps matches TRBD1 (6 bases). Germline values: CDR1 SNHLY, CDR2 FYNNEI. Trimming removed 6 bases at V and 3 bases at J, with 12 bases between. The CDR3 length is 13 residues.

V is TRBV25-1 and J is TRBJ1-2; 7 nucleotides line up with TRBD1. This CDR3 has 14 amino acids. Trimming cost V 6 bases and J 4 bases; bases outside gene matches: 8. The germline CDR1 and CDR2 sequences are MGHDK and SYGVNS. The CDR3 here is CASSSQGTSYGYTF. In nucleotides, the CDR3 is TGTGCCAGCAGCTCACAGGGGACTTCCTATGGCTACACCTTC.